The 10 T cell receptor beta chains below all came from one sample that was sequenced in a study of T cells in women clearing cervical HPV infection. TCRdb's copy holds only in-frame clones and misses some; the assay was immunoSEQ multiplex PCR. The specimen's table records roughly 40,000 clones. The sequenced sample was blood buffy coat. These receptors originate from a woman between 18 and 69 years old with a cervical HPV16 infection that either progressed to CIN3+ or cleared (not recorded which).

CDR3 DNA, as far as it was read: TGTGCCAGCAGTGAGGCTAGCGCTGAG. This encodes CASSEASAE. The full-length CDR3 reads as CASSEASAEQFF. The rearrangement links TRBV2 to TRBJ2-1; a possible D gene is TRBD2 (6 bases). The read ends 3 residues early relative to the CDR3; the germline J gene fills the gap. V was cut by 3 bases and J by 9 bases, with 9 bases left in between. CDR1 and CDR2 (germline): SNHLY, FYNNEI. CDR3 length equals 12 residues.

With respect to this clone: The DNA ends 3 residues before the CDR3 does, and the rest of the CDR3 is filled in from the germline J gene. This chain connects TRBV30 to TRBJ1-1, with TRBD1 matching 8 bases. The germline V gene has CDR1 GTSNPN and CDR2 SVGIG (reference sequence). The ends lost 5 bases at V and 4 bases at J; junction bases unmatched: 9. This CDR3 is 14 amino acids long. The sequenced part of the CDR3 DNA is TGTGCCTGGTCTACCGGGACAGGCTTCACTGAA. This codes for CAWSTGTGFTE. The complete CDR3 sequence is CAWSTGTGFTEAFF.

Of note for this clone: The DNA ends 3 residues before the CDR3 does, and the rest of the CDR3 is filled in from the germline J gene. The chain links TRBV7-2 to TRBJ2-1; 7 nucleotides line up with TRBD2. From germline, CDR1 is SGHTA and CDR2 FQGNSA. The CDR3 contains 15 residues. The ends lost 4 bases at V and 2 bases at J; junction bases unmatched: 5. Here the CDR3 reads CASSYRAGAYNEQFF. CDR3 DNA (partial): TGTGCCAGCAGCTATCGTGCGGGAGCCTACAATGAG.

A word on this clone: The missing CDR3 end, 3 residues past where the read stops, is filled in from the germline J gene. The gene calls are TRBV7-8 and TRBJ2-1; 13 nucleotides align to TRBD2. The CDR3 runs to 15 residues. V was clipped by 5 bases and J by 7 bases; unmatched bases: 5. Germline V CDR1 and CDR2: SGHVS, FQNEAQ. Partial CDR3 DNA: TGTGCCAGCAGCCGGACTAGCGGGAGATCAAATGAG. Its protein is CASSRTSGRSNE. The whole CDR3 is CASSRTSGRSNEQFF.

To note about this clone: The read terminates 3 residues before the CDR3 end, so the remaining end is supplied by the germline J gene. The chain is built from TRBV19 and TRBJ2-7; tentative D call: TRBD1 (6 bases). Germline V gene lookup returns CDR1 LNHDA and CDR2 SQIVND (reference sequence). V lost 5 bases, J lost 4 bases, and 24 bases lay in between. This CDR3 is built from 17 residues. The covered CDR3 bases are TGTGCCAGTAGTCTGGTGGGGGCAGGGAGTCCCCCTTACGAG. Translating it yields CASSLVGAGSPPYE. The CDR3 reads in full as CASSLVGAGSPPYEQYF.

Notes on this clone: The read stops 3 residues short of the end of the CDR3; the missing end is completed from the germline J gene. The chain is built from TRBV11-1 and TRBJ2-7; 8 bases match TRBD2. This CDR3 spans 15 amino acids. The J segment lost 5 bases and the V segment lost 5 bases, leaving 11 bases of the junction unmatched. CDR1 SGHAT and CDR2 FQDESV come from the germline V gene (reference sequence). The sequenced part of the CDR3 DNA is TGTGCCAGCAGCCGAGGACTAGCCCCAGACCACGAG. Amino acids: CASSRGLAPDHE. The entire CDR3 is CASSRGLAPDHEQYF.

A word on this clone: Sequencing ends 3 residues short of the CDR3 end; the germline J gene provides the rest. The chain combines TRBV19 with TRBJ1-5, with 9 bases matching TRBD1. V was clipped by 5 bases and J by 4 bases; unmatched bases: 18. CDR1 is LNHDA and CDR2 is SQIVND in the germline V gene (reference sequence). The CDR3 length is 19 residues. CDR3 DNA (partial): TGTGCCAGTAGTTTGAAGACCGGGACAGGGCAAGGTCTTAATCAGCCC. The encoded protein is CASSLKTGTGQGLNQP. The whole CDR3 reads CASSLKTGTGQGLNQPQHF.

Worth noting for this clone: Coverage ceases 3 residues before the CDR3 finishes, and the germline J gene fills in the end. The rearrangement links TRBV19 to TRBJ2-2; maybe TRBD1 (5 bases). V lost 7 bases and J 0 bases, leaving 9 bases between the germline ends. The CDR3 spans 14 residues. Germline lookup yields CDR1 LNHDA and CDR2 SQIVND (reference sequence). The CDR3 region is CASKGSANTGELFF. The CDR3 bases that were read are TGTGCCAGTAAGGGGTCCGCGAACACCGGGGAG.

With regard to this clone: The sequenced fragment ends 3 residues before the CDR3 boundary, so the rest is inferred from the germline J gene. The rearrangement uses TRBV19 and TRBJ2-7; D gene unclear. CDR1 is LNHDA, CDR2 SQIVND, per germline (reference sequence). V gave up 3 bases and J gave up 4 bases, with 10 bases separating them. The CDR3 length is 13 residues. Partial CDR3 DNA: TGTGCCAGTAGTATGACTGTGGGTTACGAG. Its protein is CASSMTVGYE. The whole CDR3 protein is CASSMTVGYEQYF.

Concerning this clone: The observed sequence ends 3 residues before the CDR3 terminus, with the missing tail filled in from the germline J gene. This chain links TRBV19 with TRBJ1-4; 7 bases are a match to TRBD1. CDR1 is LNHDA and CDR2 is SQIVND in the germline V gene (reference sequence). The CDR3 sequence is 12 residues long. The CDR3 here is CASSARDSPLFF. The CDR3 DNA, read in part, is TGTGCCAGTAGTGCCCGGGACAGCCCA.